Below, 22 T cell receptor beta chains from the same sample are listed, as sequenced in a study of blood T cell repertoires in COVID-19. Libraries were prepared by immunoSEQ multiplex PCR; TCRdb keeps only in-frame clonotypes and omits some of them. The sample lists around 77,000 clones; more than 80% were seen once. Sequenced: peripheral blood. All receptors come from an older man with acute or convalescent COVID-19.

This clone was found once. The chain has TRBV7-8 and TRBJ2-1, with 7 bases fitting TRBD2. The length of the CDR3 is 14 residues. Losses at the gene ends were 7 bases for V and 2 bases for J; bases not matched to a gene: 5. Germline V CDR1 and CDR2: SGHVS, FQNEAQ. This CDR3 is CASMQRGPYNEQFF. CDR3 nucleotides: TGTGCCAGCATGCAGCGGGGACCCTACAATGAGCAGTTCTTC.

The chain carries TRBV7-7 and TRBJ2-1, with D possibly matching TRBD2 (6 bases). Germline assignment: CDR1 SSHAT and CDR2 FNYEAQ (reference sequence). CDR3 length: 13 amino acids. V was clipped by 5 bases and J by 9 bases, with 14 bases between them. DNA of the CDR3: TGTGCCAGCAGCGGTAGTGGGCGGGGTGAGCAGTTCTTC. This encodes CASSGSGRGEQFF.

This clone was detected once. The genes are TRBV5-1 and TRBJ2-5; D is perhaps TRBD1 (5 bases). The CDR3 has 14 residues. Trimming pared 2 bases from V and 5 bases from J, leaving 13 bases between. Germline CDR1 reads SGHRS; CDR2 reads YFSETQ. The CDR3 DNA sequence: TGCGCCAGCAGCTTTGACAGAGTCCAGGAGACCCAGTACTTC. This sequence encodes CASSFDRVQETQYF.

This chain connects TRBV9 to TRBJ2-5, with D possibly being TRBD2 (6 bases). Between the trimmed V and J ends, which lost 4 bases and 4 bases, there was a span of 11 bases. Germline CDR1 and CDR2: SGDLS and YYNGEE. This CDR3 region has 13 residues. This CDR3 reads CASSRRDGETQYF. The CDR3 coding sequence is TGTGCCAGCAGCAGGAGGGACGGAGAGACCCAGTACTTC.

CDR3 DNA sequence: TGTGCCAGCAGTGAGGGACTGCCAAATTCACCCCTCCACTTT. Protein sequence: CASSEGLPNSPLHF. The chain uses TRBV2 and TRBJ1-6; a weak D match, TRBD1 (5 bases). Trimming removed 3 bases from V and 7 bases from J, with 10 bases in between. Germline V CDR1 and CDR2: SNHLY, FYNNEI. The CDR3 loop spans 14 amino acids.

The chain employs TRBV3-1 (or the pseudogene TRBV3-2) and TRBJ1-4, with TRBD1 matching 7 bases. J gave up 0 bases and V 7 bases, and 8 bases lay outside the gene matches. Germline CDR1 reads LGHDT; CDR2 reads YNNKEL (reference sequence). The CDR3 is 16 amino acids. In DNA form, the CDR3 reads TGTGCCAGCACCAGGGGACAGTATGCAACTAATGAAAAACTGTTTTTT. Protein product: CASTRGQYATNEKLFF.

The rearrangement joins TRBV6-5 to TRBJ1-2; 12 bases match TRBD1. Trimming took 4 bases from V and 8 from J; bases not matched to a gene: 5. Per germline, CDR1 MNHEY and CDR2 SVGAGI. The CDR3 has 14 residues. The CDR3 region has the DNA TGTGCCAGCAGTTGGGGACAGGGGGCAGGGGGCTACACCTTC. Protein: CASSWGQGAGGYTF.

The genes are TRBV9 and TRBJ2-5; tentatively, D is TRBD1 (5 bases). The V and J ends lost 0 bases and 4 bases respectively, with 10 bases between them. The CDR3 is 14 residues long. Germline loops: CDR1 SGDLS, CDR2 YYNGEE. The CDR3 is CASSVEQVGETQYF. The CDR3 region has the DNA TGTGCCAGCAGCGTAGAACAGGTCGGAGAGACCCAGTACTTC.

This chain uses TRBV29-1 with TRBJ2-7, with D unresolved. The CDR3 consists of 13 residues. Per the germline V gene, CDR1 is SQVTM and CDR2 is ANQGSEA. The ends were cut back, 4 bases at V and 2 bases at J, with 12 bases in the middle. The CDR3 protein is CSVARQTPYEQYF. The CDR3 DNA reads as TGCAGCGTTGCTAGGCAGACCCCCTACGAGCAGTACTTC.

This sequence joins TRBV4-1 and TRBJ1-3; weak D call: TRBD1 (5 bases). Trimming left V 2 bases short and J 0 bases short, with 11 bases between. Per the germline V gene, CDR1 is MGHRA and CDR2 is YSYEKL. This CDR3 spans 16 amino acids. The CDR3 region is CASSQTDTNSGNTIYF. The CDR3 region has the DNA TGCGCCAGCAGCCAAACGGACACGAACTCTGGAAACACCATATATTTT.

The V and J genes are TRBV11-3 and TRBJ2-7; 14 nucleotides line up with TRBD2. The J segment lost 5 bases and the V segment lost 1 base, leaving 4 bases of the junction unmatched. The CDR3 consists of 16 residues. Germline V lookup: CDR1 SGHNT, CDR2 YENEEA. The CDR3 DNA reads TGTGCCAGCAGCTTAGGCTCGACTAGCGGGAGGGACGAGCAGTACTTC. Translating gives CASSLGSTSGRDEQYF.

The chain joins TRBV7-9 to TRBJ1-2; D not resolved. The germline gives CDR1 SEHNR, CDR2 FQNEAQ (reference sequence). CDR3 length: 13 amino acids. Trimming took 3 bases from V and 3 from J, leaving 8 bases between them. The CDR3 DNA reads as TGTGCCAGCAGCTTCCCCGGGGACTATGGCTACACCTTC. It codes for CASSFPGDYGYTF.

The rearrangement links TRBV7-6 to TRBJ2-7, with D maybe TRBD1 (5 bases). CDR1 SGHVS and CDR2 FNYEAQ come from the germline V gene. V dropped 1 base and J dropped 4 bases, with 20 bases sitting between them. This CDR3 spans 17 amino acids. The CDR3 region is CASSLGWTPRAAYEQYF. The CDR3, as DNA: TGTGCCAGCAGCTTAGGCTGGACGCCCAGGGCGGCGTACGAGCAGTACTTC.

This chain links TRBV12-3 or TRBV12-4 with TRBJ2-5; D gene ambiguous. The CDR3 totals 13 residues. The V gene lost 2 bases and the J gene lost 2 bases, with 6 bases spanning the gap. CDR3 DNA: TGTGCCAGCAGTTTAAATCAACAAGAGACCCAGTACTTC. This sequence encodes CASSLNQQETQYF.

The V and J genes are TRBV5-1 and TRBJ1-4; D is possibly TRBD1 (6 bases). Germline V CDR1 and CDR2: SGHRS, YFSETQ. With 4 bases removed from V and 6 bases from J, the gap between germline ends came to 22 bases. The CDR3 spans 17 residues. CDR3 DNA sequence: TGCGCCAGCAGCGAGACTCCCGCAGGGGCGGGGGATGAAAAACTGTTTTTT. Protein: CASSETPAGAGDEKLFF.

This clone turned up a few times. This chain links TRBV29-1 with TRBJ1-1, with 9 bases matching TRBD1. The germline V gene encodes CDR1 SQVTM and CDR2 ANQGSEA. Unmatched junction bases numbered 6, after V lost 6 bases and J lost 10 bases. This CDR3 has 11 residues. CDR3 sequence: CSVARGQGAFF. CDR3 sequence (DNA): TGCAGCGTCGCTAGGGGACAGGGAGCTTTCTTT.

This clone is a singleton in its sample. The V and J genes are TRBV11-3 and TRBJ2-2, with 8 positions matching TRBD2. The V and J ends lost 2 bases and 6 bases, in that order; junction bases with no gene match: 2. The CDR3 is 14 amino acids. Germline V gives CDR1 SGHNT, CDR2 YENEEA. CDR3 in amino acids: CASSLFGRAGELFF. The CDR3 nucleotides read TGTGCCAGCAGCTTATTCGGGAGGGCCGGGGAGCTGTTTTTT.

This clone was observed a handful of times. The gene calls are TRBV2 and TRBJ1-6; D remains unclear. Trimming pared 3 bases from V and 5 bases from J, leaving 14 bases between. Per germline, CDR1 SNHLY and CDR2 FYNNEI. The CDR3 loop spans 16 amino acids. DNA for the CDR3: TGTGCCAGCAGTGACCAGGCGCCACCTAATAATTCACCCCTCCACTTT. It yields the protein CASSDQAPPNNSPLHF.

The CDR3 DNA sequence: TGTGCCAGCAGTTTAGGAGACAGGACCTTAGCCAAAAACATTCAGTACTTC. Its protein is CASSLGDRTLAKNIQYF. The gene calls are TRBV28 and TRBJ2-4, with D maybe TRBD1 (6 bases). The CDR3 is 17 amino acids. Germline V gene lookup returns CDR1 MDHEN and CDR2 SYDVKM. V was shortened by 2 bases and J by 0 bases, with 14 bases between the two germline ends.

The chain links TRBV7-2 to TRBJ2-5; 10 positions match TRBD1. Germline CDR1 SGHTA, CDR2 FQGNSA. The junction had 7 bases not matched to a gene; V was cut back by 5 bases and J by 4 bases. CDR3 length: 15 residues. The CDR3 loop reads CASSQPGQGRETQYF. The CDR3 DNA is TGTGCCAGCAGCCAACCGGGACAGGGGAGAGAGACCCAGTACTTC.

This chain uses TRBV28 with TRBJ1-2; no definite D call. Trimming took off 4 bases at V and 4 bases at J, with 16 bases between the two ends. Germline V gene sequence: CDR1 MDHEN, CDR2 SYDVKM. CDR3 length equals 15 residues. The CDR3 region is CASSSPSTRGYGYTF. As DNA, the CDR3 is TGTGCCAGCAGTTCCCCGAGCACCCGGGGCTATGGCTACACCTTC.

The chain carries TRBV3-1 (or the pseudogene TRBV3-2) and TRBJ2-5, with 8 bases matching TRBD1. The CDR3 is 15 amino acids. V lost 3 bases, J lost 9 bases, and 12 bases stayed unmatched. Germline assignment: CDR1 LGHDT and CDR2 YNNKEL (reference sequence). This CDR3 is CASSQGTGQFLAQYF. DNA for the CDR3: TGTGCCAGCAGCCAGGGGACAGGTCAATTCTTGGCCCAGTACTTC.